Listed below are T cell receptor beta chains from one sample, sequenced in a study of blood T cell repertoires in COVID-19. Sequencing was performed with immunoSEQ multiplex PCR; in TCRdb, only in-frame clones are kept and a portion is missing. The top ten hold more than 3% of the sample, which has more than 200,000 clones, about 90% seen once. Sequenced material: PBMCs or T cells enriched from blood (not recorded which). Source of these receptors: a woman under 40 who had been exposed to COVID-19. Each CDR3 is given with its conserved first and last residue. Each record gives: CDR3 protein, CDR3 DNA, V gene, clone size, CDR3 length, J gene, D gene. D genes are given only for firm matches. Size is omitted from some rows. Given values are once, few, many or a class for expanded clones.

CASSQTGARTPQHF,TGTGCCAGCAGCCAGACAGGGGCTAGGACGCCCCAGCATTTT,TRBV7-9,-,14,TRBJ1-5,TRBD1
CASRAQMNTEAFF,TGTGCCAGCAGGGCCCAAATGAACACTGAAGCTTTCTTT,TRBV3-1/TRBV3-2,once,13,TRBJ1-1,-
CASRSTGANTEAFF,TGCGCCAGCAGATCGACAGGGGCTAACACTGAAGCTTTCTTT,TRBV5-1,-,14,TRBJ1-1,TRBD1
CAFAQEGRPLNEKLFF,TGTGCCTTCGCTCAGGAGGGTAGACCCCTTAATGAAAAACTGTTTTTT,TRBV30,-,16,TRBJ1-4,-
CASSQGQGHGNTIYF,TGTGCCAGCAGCCAAGGACAGGGACATGGAAACACCATATATTTT,TRBV3-1/TRBV3-2,once,15,TRBJ1-3,TRBD1
CASSQGAGAGGSEQYF,TGTGCCAGCAGCCAAGGGGCGGGAGCGGGAGGTAGTGAGCAGTACTTC,TRBV4-2,-,16,TRBJ2-7,TRBD2
CATARDSRTYGYTF,TGTGCCACCGCCCGGGATTCTCGTACCTATGGCTACACCTTC,TRBV6-5,-,14,TRBJ1-2,-
CASSLVLAGPYLTSYEQYF,TGTGCCAGCAGCTTAGTACTAGCGGGACCATACTTGACTTCCTACGAGCAGTACTTC,TRBV11-2,once,19,TRBJ2-7,TRBD2
CSASSVRGRTDTQYF,TGCAGTGCTAGTTCGGTCAGGGGAAGGACAGATACGCAGTATTTT,TRBV20-1,-,15,TRBJ2-3,-
CASSDFGQSNQPQHF,TGTGCCAGCAGCGATTTTGGACAGTCCAATCAGCCCCAGCATTTT,TRBV2,-,15,TRBJ1-5,-
CASSLSGAYEQYF,TGTGCCAGTAGTCTTAGCGGGGCCTACGAGCAGTACTTC,TRBV19,-,13,TRBJ2-7,TRBD2
CASSSRSSGRIGEQYF,TGTGCCAGCAGCTCCCGTTCTAGCGGGAGAATCGGCGAGCAGTACTTC,TRBV11-1,few,16,TRBJ2-7,TRBD2
CASQGLGLAGSYEQYF,TGTGCCAGCCAGGGCTTAGGACTAGCGGGCTCCTACGAGCAGTACTTC,TRBV2,-,16,TRBJ2-7,TRBD2
CASSLTTSGRGNEQFF,TGTGCCAGCAGCCTCACGACTAGCGGGAGGGGTAATGAGCAGTTCTTC,TRBV3-1/TRBV3-2,-,16,TRBJ2-1,TRBD2
CASSRTAYGYTF,TGTGCCAGCAGTCGAACAGCTTATGGCTACACCTTC,TRBV28,-,12,TRBJ1-2,-
CASSIGQGGTEAFF,TGTGCCAGCAGCATCGGACAGGGTGGGACTGAAGCTTTCTTT,TRBV9,few,14,TRBJ1-1,TRBD1
CASSLGQSLRTEAFF,TGCGCCAGCAGCTTGGGCCAAAGCTTGCGCACTGAAGCTTTCTTT,TRBV5-1,-,15,TRBJ1-1,-
CASKQGHGYTF,TGTGCCAGCAAGCAGGGGCACGGCTACACCTTC,TRBV2,-,11,TRBJ1-2,-
CASSNRGLNTEAFF,TGTGCCAGCAGCAACAGGGGATTGAACACTGAAGCTTTCTTT,TRBV3-1/TRBV3-2,-,14,TRBJ1-1,TRBD1
CASSLAQGVRDEQYF,TGTGCCAGCAGCTTAGCACAGGGGGTACGGGACGAGCAGTACTTC,TRBV7-6,once,15,TRBJ2-7,TRBD1
CASSTTGLGTQYF,TGTGCCAGCAGCACAACAGGGTTAGGGACCCAGTACTTC,TRBV7-9,once,13,TRBJ2-5,-
CASSRTGTSGSSGRQYF,TGTGCCAGCAGCAGGACCGGGACTAGCGGGAGTTCGGGGCGCCAGTACTTC,TRBV7-9,-,17,TRBJ2-7,TRBD2